This T cell receptor (beta chain) is from a study of post-analysis software for immune sequencing data (dated by TCRdb to about 2015). Background on the whole study: Recorded disease courses included relapsing-remitting, secondary progressive and progressive-relapsing multiple sclerosis, with some patients lacking subtype annotation. Patient repertoires were compared against around twelve previously published healthy control repertoires from donors aged about 6 to 26 years. A subset of samples was prepared in parallel using single-end sample barcoding, then pooled and co-amplified after Illumina adapter ligation. The full study reports these points: Direct clustering with F measure showed strong co-clustering of samples prepared in the same batch, prompting a batch-effect correction. The multiple sclerosis patient group was slightly younger than the control group. Four to six TRBV segments, including TRBV5-6, TRBV5-1 and TRBV20-1, were significantly more frequent in patients than controls. Significantly lower normalized Chao1 diversity was found in multiple sclerosis patients than in controls, suggesting substantial peripheral T-cell clonal expansion.

This clonotype was detected a few times. What antigen it recognizes has not been identified. The input lacks base qualities; no much larger clone sits a single base away. Including the terminal cysteine and phenylalanine, the CDR3 comprises 11 residues. Kept here is only the CDR3 DNA, which spans 33 bases and is read in frame from base 1. Based on the germline V gene, the CDR1 and CDR2 sequences are SGHAT and FQNNGV. Trimming removed 6 bases from V and 3 bases from J, leaving 3 bases between the germline ends. To demonstrate the VDJtools post-analysis software, the study profiled TCR beta repertoires from the peripheral blood of 13 young patients with multiple sclerosis. Multiple sclerosis patients were children and adolescents aged roughly 6 to 17 years. The method behind the library was PCR. The sequencer listed for this sample is Illumina HiSeq 2500. To reduce PCR and sequencing biases, unique molecular identifiers were built into the TCR beta cDNA libraries. Roughly 500,000 cDNA molecules were obtained for every 1 to 10 million input T cells, so each molecule roughly corresponded to one T cell. The patient libraries were prepared and sequenced with the same protocol used for the earlier healthy control dataset. Within a given batch, samples were prepared together, multiplexed and sequenced on the same HiSeq lane. The authors' analysis ran thus. MIGEC handled the raw barcoded reads, throwing out single-read molecular identifier groups before consensus assembly and CDR3 extraction. VDJtools was used for post-analysis of the clonotype tables, with diversity normalized by down-sampling every dataset to the smallest sample size. Repertoire overlap clustering matched CDR3 amino acid but not nucleotide sequences to correct batch-related cross-sample contamination. TCRdb reanalyzed the raw reads on its own, using fastp at Q25 for trimming and MiXCR for clone calling, and kept in-frame beta chains. One record per CDR3 amino acid sequence lists the most common genes and DNA. TCRdb's processing, not the authors' own work, is the source of the V and J calls. For this sample the table gives around 710,000 distinct CDR3 sequences, of which 35% to 55% were detected only once. Together, the top ten hold roughly 5% of the sample.

This sequence was found in a girl under 18 with multiple sclerosis. The sample consisted of blood. The sequence joins TRBV11-2 to TRBJ2-1, with the D gene not clear enough to name. This receptor carries the CDR3 CASRIYNEQFF. The sequence in DNA is TGTGCCAGCAGGATCTACAATGAGCAGTTCTTC.